Listed below are T cell receptor beta chains from one sample, sequenced in a study of early stage breast cancer tumors. Some clones are missing from TCRdb's copy, which holds only in-frame ones; the method was immunoSEQ multiplex PCR. The repertoire has some 28,000 clones, around 53% of them found once; the top ten carry 8.5%. The sample comprised breast tumor tissue. Receptor source: a person aged 45 to 60 with breast cancer. Both conserved end residues are part of each CDR3. D genes are given only for firm matches. Rows may omit the clone size; those that give it use once, few, many or a size class.

clone size: NA; V gene: TRBV4-2; J gene: TRBJ2-7; CDR3 length: 16; D gene: NA; CDR3 DNA: TGTGCCAGCAGCCAAGTTGGTGGGGGCCGTTCCTACGAGCAGTACTTC; CDR3 protein: CASSQVGGGRSYEQYF
clone size: NA; V gene: TRBV5-6; J gene: TRBJ1-5; CDR3 length: 16; D gene: TRBD1; CDR3 DNA: TGTGCCAGCAGCTTTTGGGGGACAGGGGGCAATCAGCCCCAGCATTTT; CDR3 protein: CASSFWGTGGNQPQHF
clone size: few; V gene: TRBV11-2; J gene: TRBJ1-2; CDR3 length: 12; D gene: NA; CDR3 DNA: TGTGCCAGCAGCCGAGGGCCCTATGGCTACACCTTC; CDR3 protein: CASSRGPYGYTF
clone size: NA; V gene: TRBV19; J gene: TRBJ2-7; CDR3 length: 14; D gene: TRBD1; CDR3 DNA: TGTGCCAGTAGTTCACAGGGGCCCTCCTACGAGCAGTACTTC; CDR3 protein: CASSSQGPSYEQYF
clone size: NA; V gene: TRBV7-2; J gene: TRBJ2-1; CDR3 length: 16; D gene: NA; CDR3 DNA: TGTGCCAGCAGCTTTGGACCCCGGAGAGGGGGCAATGAGCAGTTCTTC; CDR3 protein: CASSFGPRRGGNEQFF
clone size: NA; V gene: TRBV7-9; J gene: TRBJ1-3; CDR3 length: 13; D gene: NA; CDR3 DNA: TGTGCCAGCAGCCCCTCCGGATTAAACACCATATATTTT; CDR3 protein: CASSPSGLNTIYF
clone size: NA; V gene: TRBV7-2; J gene: TRBJ1-2; CDR3 length: 13; D gene: NA; CDR3 DNA: TGTGCCAGCAGCCTAGGGAGGATTGATGGCTACACCTTC; CDR3 protein: CASSLGRIDGYTF
clone size: NA; V gene: TRBV6-4; J gene: TRBJ2-7; CDR3 length: 20; D gene: TRBD2; CDR3 DNA: TGTGCCAGCAGTGCGAACTTGGGGGACCGGCTAGCGGGAGGCGCCTACGAGCAGTACTTC; CDR3 protein: CASSANLGDRLAGGAYEQYF
clone size: NA; V gene: TRBV11-2; J gene: TRBJ2-1; CDR3 length: 15; D gene: TRBD2; CDR3 DNA: TGTGCCAGCAGCTTATGGGCTAGCGGGAGCGATGAGCAGTTCTTC; CDR3 protein: CASSLWASGSDEQFF
clone size: NA; V gene: TRBV7-2; J gene: TRBJ1-1; CDR3 length: 14; D gene: NA; CDR3 DNA: TGTGCCAGCAGCTTAGACAGACTAAACACTGAAGCTTTCTTT; CDR3 protein: CASSLDRLNTEAFF
clone size: NA; V gene: TRBV6-1; J gene: TRBJ2-4; CDR3 length: 16; D gene: NA; CDR3 DNA: TGTGCCAGCAGTGACCCAGGGGGGGAAGCCAAAAACATTCAGTACTTC; CDR3 protein: CASSDPGGEAKNIQYF
clone size: few; V gene: TRBV6-5; J gene: TRBJ1-4; CDR3 length: 15; D gene: NA; CDR3 DNA: TGTGCCAGCAGTTACTCAGGAGGGGCTAATGAAAAACTGTTTTTT; CDR3 protein: CASSYSGGANEKLFF
clone size: once; V gene: TRBV15; J gene: TRBJ2-5; CDR3 length: 16; D gene: TRBD2; CDR3 DNA: TGTGCCACCAGCAGGGCCGGGACTAGGTCTGGGGAGACCCAGTACTTC; CDR3 protein: CATSRAGTRSGETQYF
clone size: NA; V gene: TRBV9; J gene: TRBJ2-5; CDR3 length: 14; D gene: NA; CDR3 DNA: TGTGCCAGCAGCGTAGATACTAGGGGAGAGACCCAGTACTTC; CDR3 protein: CASSVDTRGETQYF
clone size: few; V gene: TRBV6-1; J gene: TRBJ1-5; CDR3 length: 15; D gene: NA; CDR3 DNA: TGTGCCAGCAGTCGGGACGGTGGAAGCAATCAGCCCCAGCATTTT; CDR3 protein: CASSRDGGSNQPQHF
clone size: NA; V gene: TRBV18; J gene: TRBJ2-2; CDR3 length: 15; D gene: TRBD1; CDR3 DNA: TGTGCCAGCTCACCAACGGACAGGGGTTCCGGGGAGCTGTTTTTT; CDR3 protein: CASSPTDRGSGELFF
clone size: few; V gene: TRBV18; J gene: TRBJ2-1; CDR3 length: 15; D gene: NA; CDR3 DNA: TGTGCCAGCTCACCAGGACGGGTCTCCTACAATGAGCAGTTCTTC; CDR3 protein: CASSPGRVSYNEQFF
clone size: NA; V gene: TRBV6-5; J gene: TRBJ2-6; CDR3 length: 15; D gene: NA; CDR3 DNA: TGTGCCAGCAGCCCGCTCACGGCTGGGGCCAACGTCCTGACTTTC; CDR3 protein: CASSPLTAGANVLTF
clone size: NA; V gene: TRBV6-5; J gene: TRBJ1-2; CDR3 length: 13; D gene: TRBD1; CDR3 DNA: TGTGCCGGACAGGACGGGAGCGCCTATGGCTACACCTTC; CDR3 protein: CAGQDGSAYGYTF
clone size: medium-sized; V gene: TRBV19; J gene: TRBJ1-2; CDR3 length: 14; D gene: TRBD1; CDR3 DNA: TGTGCCAGTAGTCCCCGACAGGGGAGGCATGGCTACACCTTC; CDR3 protein: CASSPRQGRHGYTF
clone size: few; V gene: TRBV4-1; J gene: TRBJ1-5; CDR3 length: 14; D gene: NA; CDR3 DNA: TGCGCCAGCAGCCAAGATGGGCTGGGTCAGCCCCAGCATTTT; CDR3 protein: CASSQDGLGQPQHF
clone size: NA; V gene: TRBV19; J gene: TRBJ1-1; CDR3 length: 15; D gene: NA; CDR3 DNA: TGTGCCAGTAGCCACAGGGCTGTGAGGAGCACTGAAGCTTTCTTT; CDR3 protein: CASSHRAVRSTEAFF
clone size: NA; V gene: TRBV14; J gene: TRBJ2-4; CDR3 length: 16; D gene: TRBD2; CDR3 DNA: TGTGCCAGCAGCGAGGGGAGGGTTTGGGCCAAAAACATTCAGTACTTC; CDR3 protein: CASSEGRVWAKNIQYF
clone size: NA; V gene: TRBV7-9; J gene: TRBJ2-1; CDR3 length: 16; D gene: TRBD2; CDR3 DNA: TGTGCCAGCAGCTTAGCGCTGCTAGCGGGAGGCAATGAGCAGTTCTTC; CDR3 protein: CASSLALLAGGNEQFF
clone size: NA; V gene: TRBV9; J gene: TRBJ2-5; CDR3 length: 15; D gene: NA; CDR3 DNA: TGTGCCAGCAGCGTAGGTGGTAGCGCAAAAGAGACCCAGTACTTC; CDR3 protein: CASSVGGSAKETQYF
clone size: few; V gene: TRBV27; J gene: TRBJ1-4; CDR3 length: 11; D gene: NA; CDR3 DNA: TGTGCCAGCAGATCAGTGGGAAAACTGTTTTTT; CDR3 protein: CASRSVGKLFF
clone size: NA; V gene: TRBV5-1; J gene: TRBJ2-1; CDR3 length: 18; D gene: TRBD2; CDR3 DNA: TGCGCCAGCAGCTTGACTAGCGGGAGACAATGGTCCTACAATGAGCAGTTCTTC; CDR3 protein: CASSLTSGRQWSYNEQFF